The 17 T cell receptor beta chains listed next were all sequenced from one sample in a study of OX40 agonist ivuxolimab in advanced cancers. Clones were read by immunoSEQ multiplex PCR, and TCRdb kept only the in-frame ones, dropping some. The profile covers about 19,000 clones, with roughly 91% appearing a single time and approximately 50% taken by the ten largest. Sequencing was performed on CD4+ or CD8+ T cells sorted from blood, taken in a trial of the OX40 agonist ivuxolimab. The receptors come from an adult with an advanced solid tumor such as melanoma, head and neck, liver or kidney cancer.

This clone was found once. This sequence joins TRBV27 and TRBJ2-7, with 14 bases matching TRBD2. Germline CDR1 reads MNHEY; CDR2 reads SMNVEV (reference sequence). This CDR3 is built from 18 residues. Losses at the gene ends were 7 bases for V and 2 bases for J; bases not matched to a gene: 13. This CDR3 reads CASNTGTSGRLGPYEQYF. The DNA for the CDR3 is TGTGCCAGCAATACCGGGACTAGCGGGAGATTGGGCCCCTACGAGCAGTACTTC.

The chain links TRBV11-2 to TRBJ2-7; TRBD2 matches at 15 bases. The CDR3 runs 13 residues. Germline trimming cut 11 bases from V and 6 bases from J; bases unmatched to any gene: 5. CDR1 and CDR2 from the germline V gene are SGHAT and FQNNGV. The CDR3 is CACQGLAGGEQYF. DNA of the CDR3: TGTGCCTGTCAGGGACTAGCGGGAGGCGAGCAGTACTTC.

V gene TRBV7-9 combines with J gene TRBJ2-1; D is unresolved. Trimming removed 1 base from V and 4 bases from J, with 8 bases in between. Germline V gene sequence: CDR1 SEHNR, CDR2 FQNEAQ (reference sequence). The CDR3 contains 14 residues. The CDR3 sequence is CASSLVQGYNEQFF. CDR3 sequence (DNA): TGTGCCAGCAGCTTAGTACAAGGGTACAATGAGCAGTTCTTC.

The chain couples TRBV4-2 to TRBJ1-1; D is unclear. With 1 base removed from V and 4 bases from J, the gap between germline ends came to 7 bases. The CDR3 spans 13 residues. Germline-derived CDR1 and CDR2 are LGHNA and YNFKEQ. The CDR3 loop reads CASSQGSGTEAFF. In nucleotides, the CDR3 is TGTGCCAGCAGCCAAGGATCAGGCACTGAAGCTTTCTTT.

The chain links TRBV5-1 to TRBJ1-1; the match to TRBD1 covers 7 bases. CDR1 is SGHRS, CDR2 YFSETQ, per germline. The CDR3 has 13 amino acids. The ends lost 4 bases at V and 7 bases at J; junction bases unmatched: 7. The CDR3 loop reads CASSMTGNNEAFF. The CDR3 region has the DNA TGCGCCAGCAGCATGACAGGGAATAATGAAGCTTTCTTT.

The chain has TRBV15 and TRBJ1-1, with a tentative D call TRBD1 (5 bases). This CDR3 region has 15 residues. Deletions cut 0 bases from V and 0 bases from J, with 8 bases between. Germline assignment: CDR1 LNHNV and CDR2 YYDKDF (reference sequence). The CDR3 DNA is TGTGCCACCAGCAGAGATTGGGGGTTGAACACTGAAGCTTTCTTT. It specifies CATSRDWGLNTEAFF.

This rearrangement joins TRBV7-3 to TRBJ2-7, with D perhaps being TRBD1 or TRBD2 (5 bases each). With 2 bases removed from V and 3 bases from J, the gap between germline ends came to 14 bases. The CDR3 spans 15 residues. Germline loops: CDR1 SGHTA, CDR2 FQGTGA. The CDR3 DNA follows: TGTGCCAGCAGCTTATATCCAGGGAGTAGCTACGAGCAGTACTTC. Protein sequence: CASSLYPGSSYEQYF.

Written as DNA, the CDR3 is TGTGCCAGCAGCTCCGGGATCTCCTACGAGCAGTACTTC. Its translation: CASSSGISYEQYF. The chain is built from TRBV7-9 and TRBJ2-7, with D tentatively TRBD2 (5 bases). CDR1 is SEHNR and CDR2 is FQNEAQ in the germline V gene (reference sequence). The CDR3 length is 13 residues. The ends were cut back, 4 bases at V and 0 bases at J, with 7 bases in the middle.

This clone was counted a single time. The chain employs TRBV14 and TRBJ2-2; no reliable D call. CDR1 SGHDN and CDR2 FVKESK come from the germline V gene. V lost 1 base and J lost 4, with 16 bases in between. CDR3 length: 17 residues. The CDR3 loop reads CASSQVELLQTTGELFF. Here the CDR3 DNA reads TGTGCCAGCAGCCAAGTTGAACTATTACAGACCACCGGGGAGCTGTTTTTT.

V and J are TRBV4-3 and TRBJ2-6, with TRBD1 matching over 8 bases. This CDR3 comprises 18 residues. Germline CDR1 is LGHNA and CDR2 is YSLEER. Trimming took 0 bases from V and 0 from J; bases not matched to a gene: 4. In nucleotides, the CDR3 is TGCGCCAGCAGCCAAGAGGACAGGGTATACTCTGGGGCCAACGTCCTGACTTTC. It codes for CASSQEDRVYSGANVLTF.

The chain has TRBV20-1 and TRBJ1-2; weak D call: TRBD1 (5 bases). The CDR3 covers 10 residues. CDR1 and CDR2 from the germline V gene are DFQATT and SNEGSKA (reference sequence). Here the CDR3 reads CRPGLGGYTF. The CDR3 DNA is TGCAGACCGGGACTTGGTGGCTACACCTTC.

This clone turned up a few times. This chain joins TRBV7-9 and TRBJ2-3, with a weak D call TRBD2 (7 bases). The CDR3 loop spans 16 amino acids. Deletions cut 3 bases from V and 4 bases from J, with 17 bases between. Per germline, CDR1 SEHNR and CDR2 FQNEAQ (reference sequence). For the CDR3, the DNA is TGTGCCAGCAGCTTCGGGGGGCAAGTAGGTGCAGATACGCAGTATTTT. As protein: CASSFGGQVGADTQYF.

The chain couples TRBV29-1 to TRBJ2-5; tentatively, D is TRBD2 (5 bases). Trimming left V 4 bases short and J 10 bases short, with 10 bases between. The CDR3 consists of 10 residues. Per the germline V gene, CDR1 is SQVTM and CDR2 is ANQGSEA. CDR3 bases: TGCAGCGTTGTGGTGGCGGGCCAGTACTTC. Encoded protein: CSVVVAGQYF.

The genes are TRBV29-1 and TRBJ1-1; possible D gene TRBD1, 6 bases. The germline V gene has CDR1 SQVTM and CDR2 ANQGSEA. The CDR3 loop spans 10 amino acids. Trimming shortened V by 5 bases and J by 8 bases, and 9 bases separated the two germline ends. The CDR3: CSVKTGEAFF. CDR3 nucleotide sequence: TGCAGCGTTAAAACAGGGGAAGCTTTCTTT.

The chain recombines TRBV11-2 with TRBJ2-3; tentatively, D is TRBD2 (6 bases). The CDR3 extends over 14 amino acids. Germline V gene lookup returns CDR1 SGHAT and CDR2 FQNNGV. V lost 4 bases, J lost 3 bases, and 11 bases lay in between. The CDR3 nucleotides are TGTGCCAGCAGCTGGGGGGTCTGGACAGATACGCAGTATTTT. Translation gives CASSWGVWTDTQYF.

The chain combines TRBV19 with TRBJ1-5, with 12 nucleotides matching TRBD1. V dropped 9 bases and J dropped 6; count of bases not matched to a gene: 9. Per the germline V gene, CDR1 is LNHDA and CDR2 is SQIVND (reference sequence). This CDR3 has 15 amino acids. This CDR3 reads CASLPGQGAVQPQHF. The CDR3, as DNA: TGTGCCAGCCTACCGGGACAGGGGGCGGTTCAGCCCCAGCATTTT.

The J gene is TRBJ1-4, the V gene TRBV5-5, with 11 bases matching TRBD1. With 4 bases clipped from V and 6 bases from J, the junction kept 8 bases outside the gene matches. Germline V CDR1 and CDR2: SGHKS, YYEKEE (reference sequence). CDR3 length: 16 residues. The CDR3 loop is CASSTWTGGEDEKLFF. The CDR3 nucleotides are TGTGCCAGCAGCACCTGGACAGGGGGCGAGGATGAAAAACTGTTTTTT. The variable domain in full, completed from reference TRBV5-5 and TRBJ1-4, reads DAGVTQSPTHLIKTRGQQVTLRCSPISGHKSVSWYQQVLGQGPQFIFQYYEKEERGRGNFPDRFSARQFPNYSSELNVNALLLGDSALYLCASSTWTGGEDEKLFFGSGTQLSVL.